A selection of T cell receptor beta chains follows, all from one sample in a study of cytomegalovirus exposure and HLA in healthy donors. Profiled with immunoSEQ multiplex PCR; TCRdb holds only in-frame clones, not every one. Of 120,000 or so clones listed, approximately 79% are singletons. The material sequenced was PBMCs. These receptors came from a man aged 25 to 40 in good health and CMV-seropositive. Both conserved end residues are part of each CDR3. A D gene is named only where the DNA matches it firmly. Some rows mark clone size as missing; the rest say once, few, many or name a class of expanded clone.

clone_size d_call j_call v_call cdr3_nt cdr3_aa
NA TRBD2 TRBJ2-5 TRBV27 TGTGCCAGCAACCGTAAGACCTTTCGGACTAGCGGGGGGCGTAGGACCCAGTACTTC CASNRKTFRTSGGRRTQYF
NA TRBD1 TRBJ1-5 TRBV10-2 TGCGCCAGCAGTGAATTTTTCGTGGGACAGCCTAGTTATCAGCCCCAGCATTTT CASSEFFVGQPSYQPQHF
NA NA TRBJ1-2 TRBV7-9 TGTGCCAGCAGCCCCGCAGGGTATGGCCACACCTTC CASSPAGYGHTF
NA NA TRBJ2-7 TRBV6-6 TGTGCCAGCAGTTACTCTCTTGACAGTTACGAGCAGTACTTC CASSYSLDSYEQYF
NA NA TRBJ2-5 TRBV2 TGTGCCAGCAGTGTCGACAGGCAGCAAGAGACCCAGTACTTC CASSVDRQQETQYF
NA NA TRBJ1-1 TRBV9 TGTGCCAGCAGCGTAGATGTCCCAGGGTCCACTGAAGCTTTCTTT CASSVDVPGSTEAFF
NA TRBD2 TRBJ2-1 TRBV7-3 TGTGCCAGCAGCTTAACGAGCGGGGGGGCGAACAATGAGCAGTTCTTC CASSLTSGGANNEQFF
NA NA TRBJ1-5 TRBV5-6 TGTGCCAGCAGCTTGGCCTCGAGCGGGAACCGGAGACAGCCCCAGCATTTT CASSLASSGNRRQPQHF
NA TRBD2 TRBJ2-3 TRBV4-2 TGTGCCAGCAGCCAAACAACCCTAGCGGGGGAGGGGGATACGCAGTATTTT CASSQTTLAGEGDTQYF
NA TRBD2 TRBJ2-3 TRBV7-2 TGTGCCAGCAGCCCTAGCGGGGGCACAGATACGCAGTATTTT CASSPSGGTDTQYF
NA NA TRBJ1-1 TRBV9 TGTGCCAGCAGCGTCACAGGGTTCGGGTATGGTGAAGCTTTCTTT CASSVTGFGYGEAFF
NA NA TRBJ1-2 TRBV19 TGTGCCAGTAGTATAGGAGGTTGGAGAACAGGGACTGGCTACACCTTC CASSIGGWRTGTGYTF
NA TRBD2 TRBJ2-3 TRBV2 TGTGCCAGCAGTATTCTAGCGGGGGTAGATACGCAGTATTTT CASSILAGVDTQYF
NA NA TRBJ1-2 TRBV6-4 TGTGCCAGCAGACAACGGGGGTTTCGCAACTATGGCTACACCTTC CASRQRGFRNYGYTF
NA TRBD1 TRBJ1-1 TRBV5-1 TGCGCCAGCAGCTGGCAGACAGGGACCGGTTACACTGAAGCTTTCTTT CASSWQTGTGYTEAFF
NA TRBD1 TRBJ1-2 TRBV12-5 TGTGCTAGTGGTGGACTCAGGGGGTATGGCTACACCTTC CASGGLRGYGYTF
NA TRBD1 TRBJ1-2 TRBV6-1 TGTGCCAGCACCCTACAGGGGGCAAATTATGGCTACACCTTC CASTLQGANYGYTF
NA NA TRBJ2-3 TRBV7-6 TGTGCCAGCAGCTTACTACTTAGCACAGATACGCAGTATTTT CASSLLLSTDTQYF
NA TRBD2 TRBJ2-7 TRBV4-2 TGTGCCAGCAGCCAATCTACTAGCGGGGTTTCGTTTTACGAGCAGTACTTC CASSQSTSGVSFYEQYF
NA NA TRBJ1-1 TRBV27 TGTGCCAGCAGTTTAGGACAGCTAACCGAAGCTTTCTTT CASSLGQLTEAFF
NA NA TRBJ1-6 TRBV6-5 TGTGCCAGCAGTTACTACGGTGGTTCACCCCTCCACTTT CASSYYGGSPLHF
NA TRBD1 TRBJ1-4 TRBV7-8 TGTGCCAGCAGCCGGGACAGGGGGCAAACTAATGAAAAACTGTTTTTT CASSRDRGQTNEKLFF
NA NA TRBJ2-1 TRBV4-3 TGCGCCAGCAGCCAAGTAGTCACCTGGGAGCAGTTCTTC CASSQVVTWEQFF
NA TRBD1 TRBJ2-7 TRBV7-9 TGTTCCAGCAGCTTATCGAGGACAGGGGGGATCGGGTACGAGCAGTACTTC CSSSLSRTGGIGYEQYF
NA NA TRBJ1-1 TRBV5-1 TGCGCCAGCAGCTTGGCTAAACAACAGGGACTGAACACTGAAGCTTTCTTT CASSLAKQQGLNTEAFF
NA NA TRBJ1-1 TRBV11-2 TGTGCCAGCAGCACTAAAGACAGAAGCCCTGAAGCTTTCTTT CASSTKDRSPEAFF
few NA TRBJ2-1 TRBV4-1 TGCGCCAGCAGCCAAGATGGGCTGAGCTCCTACAATGAGCAGTTCTTC CASSQDGLSSYNEQFF
NA TRBD2 TRBJ2-1 TRBV7-8 TGTGCCAGCACCTTAGCCAGGTTGGGACTAGCGGGGGGGAATGAGCAGTTCTTC CASTLARLGLAGGNEQFF
NA NA TRBJ1-6 TRBV11-3 TGTGCCAGCAGCATTCGCGGCGGGGGGGTCAATTCACCCCTCCACTTT CASSIRGGGVNSPLHF
NA TRBD1 TRBJ2-7 TRBV4-1 TGCGCCAGCAGCCTACAGACAGGGGATTTCGACGAGCAGTACTTC CASSLQTGDFDEQYF